The TCR beta chain described here comes from a study of CD8 T cells in Susac syndrome (dated by TCRdb to between 2018 and 2021). About the study as a whole: Of the Susac syndrome patients who were sequenced, eight were in clinical remission while roughly 6 had clinically active disease. The study used repertoire sequencing to test whether antigen drove CD8+ T cell activation and differentiation in Susac syndrome. Susac syndrome patients were therapy-naive, on corticosteroids (some also receiving IVIg), or on IVIg alone at blood withdrawal. The study compared CD8+ T cell repertoire clonality among 12 healthy donors, roughly 14 Susac syndrome patients and roughly 16 multiple sclerosis patients.

Peripheral blood CD8+ and CD4+ T cells from healthy donors, Susac syndrome patients and multiple sclerosis patients were profiled by high-throughput TCR beta sequencing. The Susac syndrome patients fulfilled recently defined diagnostic criteria for definite or probable disease. Bulk CD8+ and CD4+ T cells were purified magnetically by negative isolation, whereas CD8+ TEMRA cells were enriched by FACS. Blood was drawn into EDTA tubes, processed within 24 hours, and PBMCs were isolated by density gradient centrifugation. PBMCs intended for TCR sequencing were cryopreserved in liquid nitrogen and thawed later in a water bath at 37 degrees C. Purity of sorted or isolated CD4+, CD8+ and CD8+ TEMRA cells was at least 90%. Looking up the germline V gene (reference sequence) yields CDR1 MNHNY and CDR2 SVGAGI. V is trimmed back by 5 bases and J by 4 bases, and the junction contains 4 bases that no gene match accounts for. The cysteine opens and the phenylalanine closes a CDR3 of 13 amino acids. This entry keeps only the CDR3 DNA: 39 bases, framed from base 1.

RNA was extracted with the RNeasy kit and roughly 0.45 to 1 ug was reverse transcribed using random hexamers. The immunoSEQ multiplex PCR assay, covering 54 Vbeta and 13 Jbeta segments, was used to amplify TCR beta CDR3 regions. To correct PCR amplification bias, a synthetic template baseline was used for both primer optimization and computational correction. From the authors' description of their analysis: Only productive sequences were kept, with reads annotated to V, D and J genes according to IMGT and analyzed in immunoSEQ Analyzer. To calculate clonality, Shannon entropy was normalized by log2 of the number of productive unique sequences and then subtracted from one. For each patient and control, public and private clones were evaluated within the 100 most prevalent clones. Clones were defined as Susac-specific if absent from the healthy and MS cohorts, from roughly 1,100 published viral clones and from other ImmuneACCESS disease sequences. TCRdb took the public reads, trimmed them with fastp at Q25, ran MiXCR for clone calling and kept in-frame beta chains. Each entry merges the rows of one CDR3 protein and shows their most common DNA and genes. TCRdb, not the authors, supplied the V and J calls. The sample table holds about 76,000 distinct CDR3 sequences, of which under 95% were seen once. The top ten hold approximately 0.5% of the sample.

Worth noting for this clonotype: Its target antigen remains unknown. Base-call qualities are not available, and no considerably larger clone is one nucleotide away.

Here is what the overall study found, with its caveats: The number of individuals in the TCR sequencing and HLA analysis was acknowledged as relatively small. Around 15 and five Susac-specific public clones were found in the total CD8+ and CD8+ TEMRA repertoires, respectively. Susac syndrome CD8+ repertoires showed clonal expansion, highest in CD8+ TEMRA cells and greater in clinically active than remitting patients.

Material: CD8+ T cells from PBMCs. In this chain, TRBV6-6 is recombined with TRBJ2-7, with TRBD1 matching 8 junction bases. This receptor was taken from a human donor with Susac syndrome. The DNA sequence is TGTGCCAGCAGTCCAGGGGGCGGGTACGAGCAGTACTTC. This encodes CASSPGGGYEQYF.